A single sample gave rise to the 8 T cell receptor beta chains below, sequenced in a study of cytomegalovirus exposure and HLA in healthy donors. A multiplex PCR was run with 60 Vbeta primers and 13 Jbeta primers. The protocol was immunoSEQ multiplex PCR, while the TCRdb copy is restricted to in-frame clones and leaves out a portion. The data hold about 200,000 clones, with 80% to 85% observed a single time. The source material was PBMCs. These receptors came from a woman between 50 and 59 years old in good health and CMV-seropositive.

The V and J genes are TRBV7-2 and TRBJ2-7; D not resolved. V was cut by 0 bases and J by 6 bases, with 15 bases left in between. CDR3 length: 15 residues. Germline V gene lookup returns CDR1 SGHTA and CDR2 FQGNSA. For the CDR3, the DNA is TGTGCCAGCAGCTTAGCGGGCCCATCTCCTACCGAGCAGTACTTC. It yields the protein CASSLAGPSPTEQYF.

The CDR3 DNA reads TGTGCCAGCAGCTTGGGGAGGTTCGGAACTAATGAAAAACTGTTTTTT. This encodes CASSLGRFGTNEKLFF. This chain joins TRBV28 and TRBJ1-4; unclear D gene. Per germline, CDR1 MDHEN and CDR2 SYDVKM. The CDR3 spans 16 residues. V lost 6 bases to trimming and J lost 1 base, with 15 bases between them.

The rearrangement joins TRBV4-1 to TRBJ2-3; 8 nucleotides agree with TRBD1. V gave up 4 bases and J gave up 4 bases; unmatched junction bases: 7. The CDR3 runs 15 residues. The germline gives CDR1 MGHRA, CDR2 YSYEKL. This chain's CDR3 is CASSPRTGSPDTQYF. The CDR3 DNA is TGCGCCAGCAGCCCAAGGACAGGGAGTCCAGATACGCAGTATTTT.

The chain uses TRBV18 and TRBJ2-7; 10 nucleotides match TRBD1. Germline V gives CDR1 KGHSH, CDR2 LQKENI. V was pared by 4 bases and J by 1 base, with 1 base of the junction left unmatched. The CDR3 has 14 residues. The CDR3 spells CASSLGQGSYEQYF. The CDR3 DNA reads TGTGCCAGCTCACTGGGACAGGGGTCCTACGAGCAGTACTTC.

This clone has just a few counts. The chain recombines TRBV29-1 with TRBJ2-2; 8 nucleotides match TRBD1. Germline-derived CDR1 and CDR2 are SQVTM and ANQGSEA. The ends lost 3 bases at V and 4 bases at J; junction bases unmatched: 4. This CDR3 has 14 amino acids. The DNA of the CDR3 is TGCAGCGTTGAGGGACAGGAGGTCACCGGGGAGCTGTTTTTT. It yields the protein CSVEGQEVTGELFF.

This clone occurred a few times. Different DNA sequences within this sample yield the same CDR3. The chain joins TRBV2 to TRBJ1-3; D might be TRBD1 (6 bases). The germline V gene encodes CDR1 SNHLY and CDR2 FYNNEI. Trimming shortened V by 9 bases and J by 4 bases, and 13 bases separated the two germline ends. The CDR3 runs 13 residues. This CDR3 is CASSTGPGNTIYF. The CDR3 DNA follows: TGTGCCAGTAGTACAGGGCCGGGAAACACCATATATTTT.

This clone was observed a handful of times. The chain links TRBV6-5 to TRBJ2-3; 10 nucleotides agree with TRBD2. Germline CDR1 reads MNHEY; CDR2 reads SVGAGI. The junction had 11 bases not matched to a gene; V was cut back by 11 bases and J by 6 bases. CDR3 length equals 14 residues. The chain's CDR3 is CAAGLARGADTQYF. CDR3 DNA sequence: TGTGCCGCGGGACTAGCGAGGGGGGCGGATACGCAGTATTTT.

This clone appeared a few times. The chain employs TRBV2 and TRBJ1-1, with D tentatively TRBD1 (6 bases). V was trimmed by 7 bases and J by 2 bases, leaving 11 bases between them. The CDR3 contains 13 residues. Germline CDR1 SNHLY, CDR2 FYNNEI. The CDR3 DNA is TGTGCCAGCACCGGACAGTTTAACACTGAAGCTTTCTTT. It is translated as CASTGQFNTEAFF. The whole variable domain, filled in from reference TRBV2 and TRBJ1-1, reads EPEVTQTPSHQVTQMGQEVILRCVPISNHLYFYWYRQILGQKVEFLVSFYNNEISEKSEIFDDQFSVERPDGSNFTLKIRSTKLEDSAMYFCASTGQFNTEAFFGQGTRLTVV.